Below, 27 T cell receptor beta chains from the same sample are listed, as sequenced in a study of T cells after yellow fever vaccination. TCRdb reanalysed the 5' RACE reads using MiXCR and keeps one entry per CDR3 protein. This sample carries 200,000 to 250,000 distinct CDR3 sequences, 6.9% of them seen once, and the ten largest clones take 0.85%. The source was CD4+ T cells sorted from PBMCs, collected 15 days after the yellow fever booster vaccination. The origin of the receptors is a man aged 25 to 40 who received the YFV17D yellow fever vaccine.

The chain joins TRBV5-5 to TRBJ2-7; 13 positions match TRBD2. Germline V gene data show CDR1 as SGHKS and CDR2 as YYEKEE (reference sequence). The ends lost 3 bases at V and 1 base at J; junction bases unmatched: 7. The CDR3 runs 17 residues. CDR3 coding DNA: TGTGCCAGCAGCTCCAGGGGGGGACTAGCGGGATCCTACGAGCAGTACTTC. Amino acids: CASSSRGGLAGSYEQYF.

This clonotype turned up a few times. The V gene is TRBV6-5, the J gene TRBJ2-7, with TRBD2 identical over 7 bases. With V trimmed by 0 bases and J by 4 bases, 6 bases remained unmatched. Per germline, CDR1 MNHEY and CDR2 SVGAGI. The CDR3 runs 15 residues. In DNA, the CDR3 is TGTGCCAGCAGTTACTCGGCGGGAGAATTTTACGAGCAGTACTTC. Translating gives CASSYSAGEFYEQYF.

Ten or more counts support this clonotype. V gene TRBV7-2 combines with J gene TRBJ2-5; either TRBD1 or TRBD2 may supply D (5 bases each). Trimming took 1 base from V and 1 from J, leaving 13 bases between them. CDR3 length: 16 residues. Germline CDR1 reads SGHTA; CDR2 reads FQGNSA. The CDR3 DNA follows: TGTGCCAGCAGCTTAGTCGCTGGGGGTGCCCAAGAGACCCAGTACTTC. This gives the protein CASSLVAGGAQETQYF. The full variable domain, its missing parts supplied by reference TRBV7-2 and TRBJ2-5, is GAGVSQSPSNKVTEKGKDVELRCDPISGHTALYWYRQSLGQGLEFLIYFQGNSAPDKSGLPSDRFSAERTGGSVSTLTIQRTQQEDSAVYLCASSLVAGGAQETQYFGPGTRLLVL.

The V and J genes are TRBV25-1 and TRBJ2-1; D might be TRBD1 or TRBD2, each matching 6 bases. CDR1 MGHDK and CDR2 SYGVNS come from the germline V gene. CDR3 size: 14 residues. The V and J ends lost 2 bases and 5 bases respectively, with 10 bases between them. This CDR3 reads CASSEPGEDNEQFF. The CDR3 bases are TGTGCCAGCAGTGAACCAGGGGAGGACAATGAGCAGTTCTTC. Drawing the rest from reference TRBV25-1 and TRBJ2-1, the complete variable domain is EADIYQTPRYLVIGTGKKITLECSQTMGHDKMYWYQQDPGMELHLIHYSYGVNSTEKGDLSSESTVSRIRTEHFPLTLESARPSHTSQYLCASSEPGEDNEQFFGPGTRLTVL.

In this sample, this clonotype turned up many times. This sequence joins TRBV29-1 and TRBJ2-1; 12 bases agree with TRBD2. V gave up 6 bases and J gave up 10 bases; unmatched junction bases: 1. The CDR3 consists of 11 residues. Germline CDR1 reads SQVTM; CDR2 reads ANQGSEA. For the CDR3, the DNA is TGCAGCGTCGGACTAGCGGGAGAGCAGTTCTTC. Protein: CSVGLAGEQFF.

This clonotype was seen ten or more times. The chain carries TRBV5-1 and TRBJ2-3, with D tentatively TRBD2 (6 bases). There are 14 residues in the CDR3. Per germline, CDR1 SGHRS and CDR2 YFSETQ. The V and J ends lost 4 bases and 1 base respectively, with 10 bases between them. In DNA form, the CDR3 reads TGCGCCAGCAGCCCACTAGCAGGCACAGATACGCAGTATTTT. This translates into CASSPLAGTDTQYF.

CDR3 loop: CATSRGTSGPYEQYF. CDR3 DNA: TGTGCCACCAGCAGAGGAACTAGCGGTCCCTACGAGCAGTACTTC. The chain carries TRBV15 and TRBJ2-7; TRBD2 aligns across 8 bases. Germline-derived CDR1 and CDR2 are LNHNV and YYDKDF (reference sequence). The CDR3 spans 15 residues. With V trimmed by 1 base and J by 2 bases, 4 bases remained unmatched.

The chain links TRBV18 to TRBJ2-7; 10 bases are a match to TRBD1. The ends lost 4 bases at V and 5 bases at J; junction bases unmatched: 2. The CDR3 is 13 residues long. CDR1 KGHSH and CDR2 LQKENI come from the germline V gene. The CDR3 loop is CASSRDRGDEQYF. The DNA for the CDR3 is TGTGCCAGCTCACGGGACAGGGGTGACGAGCAGTACTTC.

This clonotype was observed many times. The chain joins TRBV20-1 to TRBJ1-2; D remains unclear. The CDR3 runs 13 residues. The germline V and J ends were trimmed by 0 bases and 8 bases, with 13 bases remaining between them. Germline assignment: CDR1 DFQATT and CDR2 SNEGSKA (reference sequence). The CDR3: CSARDPPMGGYTF. The CDR3 DNA sequence: TGCAGTGCTAGAGACCCACCCATGGGGGGCTACACCTTC.

The chain joins TRBV6-6 to TRBJ2-7, with a weak D call TRBD2 (7 bases). Per the germline V gene, CDR1 is MNHNY and CDR2 is SVGAGI (reference sequence). This CDR3 region has 13 residues. V lost 8 bases to trimming and J lost 5 bases, with 16 bases between them. In nucleotides, the CDR3 is TGTGCCAGCGGACCCTGGGGGGGCGACGAGCAGTACTTC. It is translated as CASGPWGGDEQYF.

This clonotype occurred a few times. V usage is TRBV7-3 and J usage is TRBJ2-3; D unresolved. The CDR3 consists of 14 residues. Germline-derived CDR1 and CDR2 are SGHTA and FQGTGA. V shed 2 bases and J shed 2 bases, with 8 bases lying between them. CDR3 residues: CASSLDGNTDTQYF. Here the CDR3 DNA reads TGTGCCAGCAGCTTAGACGGAAACACAGATACGCAGTATTTT.

In this sample, this clonotype turned up many times. This chain connects TRBV10-2 to TRBJ2-7, with D perhaps TRBD1 or TRBD2 (5 bases each). Germline V gene data show CDR1 as WSHSY and CDR2 as SAAADI. This CDR3 contains 14 residues. V lost 4 bases, J lost 1 base, and 11 bases lay in between. This CDR3 reads CASSAGTWSYEQYF. The CDR3 DNA reads as TGCGCCAGCAGTGCCGGGACGTGGTCCTACGAGCAGTACTTC.

Ten or more counts support this clonotype. The chain is built from TRBV24-1 and TRBJ2-1; D unclear. Germline V gene sequence: CDR1 KGHDR, CDR2 SFDVKD. This CDR3 is built from 13 residues. V dropped 1 base and J dropped 12 bases, with 12 bases sitting between them. CDR3 protein: CATSDFRGHGQFF. In DNA form, the CDR3 reads TGTGCCACCAGTGATTTCCGTGGTCACGGGCAGTTCTTC.

This clonotype was found many times. CDR3 sequence reads: CASSRLAGGVYIGELFF. The CDR3 DNA reads as TGTGCCAGCAGCCGACTAGCGGGAGGGGTCTACATCGGGGAGCTGTTTTTT. The V gene is TRBV6-1, the J gene TRBJ2-2; 14 nucleotides align to TRBD2. The length of the CDR3 is 17 residues. V shed 6 bases and J 7 bases; nucleotides not matched to a gene: 10. From germline, CDR1 is MNHNS and CDR2 SASEGT.

This clonotype was recorded many times. This sequence joins TRBV7-2 and TRBJ2-2; the match to TRBD1 covers 7 bases. Unmatched junction bases numbered 5, after V lost 7 bases and J lost 3 bases. CDR1 is SGHTA, CDR2 FQGNSA, per germline. This CDR3 is 14 amino acids long. Written as DNA, the CDR3 is TGTGCCAGCAAATTACAGGGGTACACCGGGGAGCTGTTTTTT. Amino acids: CASKLQGYTGELFF.

This clonotype has a handful of counts. The rearrangement links TRBV18 to TRBJ2-3; 7 bases line up with TRBD1. The CDR3 has 14 residues. V lost 7 bases, J lost 7 bases, and 11 bases stayed unmatched. CDR1 is KGHSH and CDR2 is LQKENI in the germline V gene. The CDR3 coding sequence is TGTGCCAGCTATGACAAAGGGGGCGCAAATACGCAGTATTTT. Its protein is CASYDKGGANTQYF.

This clonotype was recorded many times. V is TRBV7-8 and J is TRBJ1-1, with 9 nucleotides matching TRBD1. V trimming: 7 bases; J trimming: 7 bases; junction bases outside the gene matches: 13. Germline assignment: CDR1 SGHVS and CDR2 FQNEAQ. This CDR3 is built from 15 residues. CDR3 DNA: TGTGCCAGCATCCCAATTACGGGACAGGGCAGTGAAGCTTTCTTT. Residues: CASIPITGQGSEAFF.

At least ten counts were recorded for this clonotype. This chain connects TRBV20-1 to TRBJ2-1, with TRBD2 identical over 14 bases. Germline CDR1 DFQATT, CDR2 SNEGSKA (reference sequence). This CDR3 spans 15 amino acids. V lost 0 bases, J lost 12 bases, and 7 bases stayed unmatched. The CDR3 DNA reads TGCAGTGCTAGAGATCTGCGACTAGCGGGAGGGGGGCAGTTCTTC. Amino acid sequence: CSARDLRLAGGGQFF.

This clonotype was counted only a few times. The chain is built from TRBV15 and TRBJ2-6; no firm D call. The length of the CDR3 is 16 residues. Germline CDR1 LNHNV, CDR2 YYDKDF (reference sequence). Deletions cut 3 bases from V and 0 bases from J, with 9 bases between. DNA for the CDR3: TGTGCCACCAGCAGGGTCCACCGCTCTGGGGCCAACGTCCTGACTTTC. Translating it yields CATSRVHRSGANVLTF.

This clonotype has a handful of counts. The V gene is TRBV7-9, the J gene TRBJ1-1; D not resolved. The germline V and J ends were trimmed by 6 bases and 8 bases, with 13 bases remaining between them. The CDR3 runs 12 residues. Germline CDR1 reads SEHNR; CDR2 reads FQNEAQ (reference sequence). As DNA, the CDR3 is TGTGCCAGCAGGCCCCTAGGTTGGGAAGCTTTCTTT. The encoded protein is CASRPLGWEAFF.

V and J are TRBV7-9 and TRBJ2-5; possibly TRBD2 for D (7 bases). Germline V gene data show CDR1 as SEHNR and CDR2 as FQNEAQ (reference sequence). Trimming removed 6 bases at V and 5 bases at J, with 13 bases between. The CDR3 is made up of 13 amino acids. CDR3 in DNA: TGTGCCAGCAGAGGGGGGGCATTGGAGACCCAGTACTTC. It codes for CASRGGALETQYF.

This clonotype has just a few counts. This rearrangement joins TRBV6-5 to TRBJ2-7, with D tentatively TRBD1 (7 bases). Germline loops: CDR1 MNHEY, CDR2 SVGAGI. This CDR3 region has 15 residues. Trimming removed 0 bases at V and 5 bases at J, with 14 bases between. The CDR3 sequence: CASSYSLTGRHEQYF. CDR3 nucleotides: TGTGCCAGCAGTTACTCCCTGACAGGGAGGCACGAGCAGTACTTC.

This clonotype has only a few counts. The chain carries TRBV19 and TRBJ2-2, with TRBD1 matching over 8 bases. The germline gives CDR1 LNHDA, CDR2 SQIVND (reference sequence). The length of the CDR3 is 15 residues. Losses at the gene ends were 6 bases for V and 2 bases for J; bases not matched to a gene: 5. CDR3 nucleotides: TGTGCCAGTAGGACTCAGGGGGCAAACACCGGGGAGCTGTTTTTT. Translation: CASRTQGANTGELFF.

The CDR3 region is CSVVVGARYNEQFF. DNA for the CDR3: TGCAGCGTTGTGGTCGGAGCCCGCTACAATGAGCAGTTCTTC. This chain connects TRBV29-1 to TRBJ2-1; D gene unclear. Germline V gene sequence: CDR1 SQVTM, CDR2 ANQGSEA. The CDR3 is made up of 14 amino acids. V lost 4 bases and J lost 3, with 13 bases in between.

Here the CDR3 DNA reads TGTGCCAGCAGCTCACCCACGACTAGCGGGAGCTACGAGCAGTACTTC. This codes for CASSSPTTSGSYEQYF. The chain is built from TRBV5-6 and TRBJ2-7; 12 nucleotides line up with TRBD2. The germline V gene encodes CDR1 SGHDT and CDR2 YYEEEE. The CDR3 consists of 16 residues. V shed 3 bases, J shed 3 bases, and the junction held 7 bases outside the gene matches.

This clonotype was counted ten times or more. The DNA of the CDR3 is TGTGCCAGTAGTACCGGACAGTTTGCGGGCGAGCAGTACTTC. It codes for CASSTGQFAGEQYF. The V and J genes are TRBV19 and TRBJ2-7; possibly TRBD1 for D (6 bases). There are 14 residues in the CDR3. Trimming removed 4 bases from V and 6 bases from J, with 16 bases in between. CDR1 and CDR2 (germline): LNHDA, SQIVND (reference sequence). Full variable domain (rest looked up from reference TRBV19 and TRBJ2-7): DGGITQSPKYLFRKEGQNVTLSCEQNLNHDAMYWYRQDPGQGLRLIYYSQIVNDFQKGDIAEGYSVSREKKESFPLTVTSAQKNPTAFYLCASSTGQFAGEQYFGPGTRLTVT.

This clonotype was recorded many times. This chain uses TRBV20-1 with TRBJ1-5; tentatively, D is TRBD1 (5 bases). The CDR3 has 13 residues. In germline, CDR1 is DFQATT, CDR2 SNEGSKA (reference sequence). V shed 5 bases and J shed 0 bases, with 8 bases lying between them. The CDR3 bases are TGCAGTGCTTCCAGGGATAGCAATCAGCCCCAGCATTTT. Protein sequence: CSASRDSNQPQHF.